Sequencing of this TCR beta chain was carried out in a study of shared clonotypes between healthy human individuals. The germline gives CDR1 LGHNA, CDR2 YNFKEQ. V shed 3 bases, J shed 9 bases, and the junction held 11 bases outside the gene matches. The CDR3 loop spans 15 amino acids. Study-wide points: Sorted-subset sequencing, rarefaction showed, was incomplete despite large depth.

To note about this clone: The target antigen is unknown.

TCRdb's table, derived via immunoSEQ multiplex PCR, lists solely in-frame clones and lacks some. The sample has 2 million to 2.5 million clones, around 95% seen once. The sample comprised naive CD4+ T cells sorted from blood. The subset denotes: CD45RA+ positively selected. The receptor's source is a man between 18 and 29 years old in good health. This sequence joins TRBV4-2 and TRBJ2-3; TRBD1 agrees at 8 bases. CDR3 protein: CASSQPGQGGATQYF. CDR3 nucleotides: TGTGCCAGCAGCCAGCCTGGACAGGGTGGGGCCACGCAGTATTTT.